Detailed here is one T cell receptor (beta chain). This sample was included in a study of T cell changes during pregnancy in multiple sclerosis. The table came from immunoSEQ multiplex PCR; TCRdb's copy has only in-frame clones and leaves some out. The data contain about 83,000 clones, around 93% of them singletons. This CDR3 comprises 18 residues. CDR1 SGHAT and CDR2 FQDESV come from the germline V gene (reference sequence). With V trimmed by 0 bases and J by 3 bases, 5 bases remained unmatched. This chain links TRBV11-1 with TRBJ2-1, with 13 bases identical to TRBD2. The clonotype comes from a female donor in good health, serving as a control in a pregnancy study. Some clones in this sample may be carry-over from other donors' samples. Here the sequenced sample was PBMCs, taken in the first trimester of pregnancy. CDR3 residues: CASSLAGGLAGIYNEQFF. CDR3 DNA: TGTGCCAGCAGCTTAGCGGGGGGACTAGCGGGGATCTACAATGAGCAGTTCTTC.